One sample yielded the 17 T cell receptor beta chains listed below, sequenced in a study of cytotoxic CD8 clonotypes in ibrutinib-treated CLL. Sequencing was performed with immunoSEQ multiplex PCR; in TCRdb, only in-frame clones are kept and a portion is missing. The sample records about 63,000 clones, approximately 57% being singletons. Here the sequenced sample was PBMCs, taken after 12 months of ibrutinib treatment. The receptors derive from a human donor with chronic lymphocytic leukemia.

The rearrangement uses TRBV28 and TRBJ1-1; D uncertain. The germline V gene encodes CDR1 MDHEN and CDR2 SYDVKM. The CDR3 covers 15 residues. Trimming stripped 5 bases from V and 0 bases from J, with 13 bases between. CDR3 sequence: CASSLYPTVNTEAFF. The CDR3 region has the DNA TGTGCCAGCAGTCTCTACCCGACGGTGAACACTGAAGCTTTCTTT.

Many counts were recorded for this clone. The chain uses TRBV11-2 and TRBJ2-5; D is possibly TRBD1 or TRBD2 (5 bases each). Germline-derived CDR1 and CDR2 are SGHAT and FQNNGV. CDR3 length equals 13 residues. Trimming pared 5 bases from V and 5 bases from J, leaving 12 bases between. The CDR3 DNA sequence: TGTGCCAGCAGCCGAGGGGTGGGGGAGACCCAGTACTTC. Protein sequence: CASSRGVGETQYF.

CDR3 DNA sequence: TGCAGCGTTGAAGGAGGTTTCGCCGGGGAGCTGTTTTTT. The encoded protein is CSVEGGFAGELFF. The V call is TRBV29-1, the J call TRBJ2-2; D call uncertain. V dropped 1 base and J dropped 6 bases, with 9 bases sitting between them. CDR1 and CDR2 (germline): SQVTM, ANQGSEA. The CDR3 covers 13 residues.

This sequence joins TRBV19 and TRBJ2-3; 9 bases match TRBD2. V shed 0 bases and J 5 bases; nucleotides not matched to a gene: 6. Germline V gives CDR1 LNHDA, CDR2 SQIVND (reference sequence). The CDR3 is 16 amino acids. CDR3 in amino acids: CASSIERREGIDTQYF. Here the CDR3 DNA reads TGTGCCAGTAGTATAGAACGGCGGGAGGGGATAGATACGCAGTATTTT.

The chain links TRBV9 to TRBJ1-1; D is perhaps TRBD1 (5 bases). The germline V and J ends were trimmed by 6 bases and 0 bases, with 12 bases remaining between them. Germline V gene sequence: CDR1 SGDLS, CDR2 YYNGEE. The CDR3 has 14 residues. The CDR3 loop reads CASTGTELNTEAFF. The CDR3 DNA reads as TGTGCCAGCACCGGGACGGAACTGAACACTGAAGCTTTCTTT. Complete variable domain (other parts from reference TRBV9 and TRBJ1-1): DSGVTQTPKHLITATGQRVTLRCSPRSGDLSVYWYQQSLDQGLQFLIQYYNGEERAKGNILERFSAQQFPDLHSELNLSSLELGDSALYFCASTGTELNTEAFFGQGTRLTVV.

This chain connects TRBV29-1 to TRBJ2-7; weak D call: TRBD1 (5 bases). Trimming took off 4 bases at V and 5 bases at J, with 6 bases between the two ends. The CDR3 totals 10 residues. The germline gives CDR1 SQVTM, CDR2 ANQGSEA. Here the CDR3 DNA reads TGCAGCGTTGTAGGGGACGAGCAGTACTTC. This sequence encodes CSVVGDEQYF.

The chain has TRBV9 and TRBJ1-1, with D hard to call. V dropped 0 bases and J dropped 0 bases, with 12 bases sitting between them. Per the germline V gene, CDR1 is SGDLS and CDR2 is YYNGEE. The CDR3 covers 16 residues. Here the CDR3 reads CASSVGGGLLNTEAFF. DNA for the CDR3: TGTGCCAGCAGCGTAGGAGGCGGACTGCTGAACACTGAAGCTTTCTTT.

The CDR3 DNA reads as TGTGCCAGCAGCTTGGACACAAATTCACCCCTCCACTTT. Its protein is CASSLDTNSPLHF. The rearrangement uses TRBV5-4 and TRBJ1-6; D call uncertain. This CDR3 is 13 amino acids long. Per the germline V gene, CDR1 is SGHNT and CDR2 is YYREEE (reference sequence). Trimming removed 0 bases from V and 7 bases from J, with 5 bases in between.

The chain combines TRBV7-8 with TRBJ1-3; D remains unclear. The CDR3 length is 14 residues. The germline V and J ends were trimmed by 11 bases and 0 bases, with 14 bases remaining between them. The V gene's germline CDR1 is SGHVS and CDR2 FQNEAQ. In DNA, the CDR3 is TGTGCCTCCCGAGAGGTCGCCTCTGGAAACACCATATATTTT. Protein product: CASREVASGNTIYF.

Here the CDR3 DNA reads TGCGCCAGCAGCTTAAGCGGGAGTAACACTGAAGCTTTCTTT. Its protein product is CASSLSGSNTEAFF. V is TRBV5-1 and J is TRBJ1-1; D ambiguous. Germline V gene data show CDR1 as SGHRS and CDR2 as YFSETQ. V lost 2 bases, J lost 2 bases, and 10 bases lay in between. There are 14 residues in the CDR3.

The chain couples TRBV10-3 to TRBJ2-1; 10 bases are a match to TRBD2. Germline V gene data show CDR1 as ENHRY and CDR2 as SYGVKD. Germline trimming cut 10 bases from V and 8 bases from J; bases unmatched to any gene: 8. The CDR3 consists of 13 residues. The chain's CDR3 is CASSGGYVDEQFF. The DNA for the CDR3 is TGTGCCAGTAGCGGGGGGTATGTCGATGAGCAGTTCTTC.

The chain recombines TRBV28 with TRBJ2-3, with TRBD2 identical over 14 bases. The V gene's germline CDR1 is MDHEN and CDR2 SYDVKM. Unmatched junction bases numbered 9, after V lost 7 bases and J lost 6 bases. The CDR3 is made up of 16 amino acids. CDR3 protein: CASTPGLAGVVDTQYF. CDR3 nucleotide sequence: TGTGCCAGCACTCCGGGACTAGCGGGAGTGGTGGATACGCAGTATTTT.

V and J are TRBV27 and TRBJ1-3, with D possibly matching TRBD1 (5 bases). This CDR3 spans 15 amino acids. Germline CDR1 and CDR2: MNHEY and SMNVEV (reference sequence). Trimming stripped 7 bases from V and 0 bases from J, with 13 bases between. The CDR3 loop is CASKRGSYSGNTIYF. The DNA for the CDR3 is TGTGCCAGCAAACGGGGCAGTTACTCTGGAAACACCATATATTTT.

The chain joins TRBV7-6 to TRBJ2-1; 12 nucleotides line up with TRBD2. Trimming at V came to 5 bases and at J to 8 bases, leaving 10 bases not matched to a gene. Germline CDR1 and CDR2: SGHVS and FNYEAQ. The CDR3 extends over 16 amino acids. The CDR3 region has the DNA TGTGCCAGCAGCGCGGGACTAGCGGGTCTTACGGATGAGCAGTTCTTC. Encoded protein: CASSAGLAGLTDEQFF.

V and J are TRBV2 and TRBJ2-1, with 9 bases that match TRBD1. With 10 bases clipped from V and 15 bases from J, the junction kept 10 bases outside the gene matches. CDR3 length: 11 residues. The germline CDR1 and CDR2 sequences are SNHLY and FYNNEI. The CDR3 DNA follows: TGTGCCACCGGATTGGACAGGGGTGGGTTCTTC. Its protein is CATGLDRGGFF.

This clone came up many times. J is TRBJ2-3 and V is TRBV27; maybe TRBD2 (5 bases). Germline V gene data show CDR1 as MNHEY and CDR2 as SMNVEV (reference sequence). The V and J ends lost 6 bases and 7 bases respectively, with 11 bases between them. This CDR3 region has 12 residues. For the CDR3, the DNA is TGTGCCAGCAGCGGGGTCGGGAATACGCAGTATTTT. This translates into CASSGVGNTQYF.

V usage is TRBV5-8 and J usage is TRBJ1-5; possible D gene TRBD1, 5 bases. The CDR3 length is 16 residues. V lost 0 bases, J lost 2 bases, and 12 bases lay in between. Germline lookup yields CDR1 SGHTS and CDR2 YDEGEE. The CDR3 DNA is TGTGCCAGCAGCTTGGGCGATCAGGGTGGCAATCAGCCCCAGCATTTT. The encoded protein is CASSLGDQGGNQPQHF.